A single sample is the source of the 31 T cell receptor beta chains below, sequenced in a study of cytomegalovirus exposure and HLA in healthy donors. Profiling relied on immunoSEQ multiplex PCR, and the TCRdb table lists in-frame clones only, not all of them. The table has about 63,000 clones, more than 70% seen once; the top ten hold more than 0.95%. Sequencing was carried out using PBMCs. Receptors originate from a woman between 18 and 30 years old in good health and CMV-seronegative.

V gene TRBV5-4 combines with J gene TRBJ2-3; D may be TRBD2 (6 bases). The CDR3 spans 16 residues. Trimming took off 0 bases at V and 2 bases at J, with 13 bases between the two ends. Germline V gives CDR1 SGHNT, CDR2 YYREEE (reference sequence). This CDR3 reads CASSLEPGDFTDTQYF. In DNA, the CDR3 is TGTGCCAGCAGCTTGGAACCGGGAGACTTCACAGATACGCAGTATTTT.

The chain couples TRBV28 to TRBJ1-5; possible D gene TRBD1, 6 bases. Per the germline V gene, CDR1 is MDHEN and CDR2 is SYDVKM. This CDR3 is 14 amino acids long. V lost 6 bases to trimming and J lost 3 bases, with 12 bases between them. The CDR3 DNA is TGTGCCAGCAGACTGGACAGAGACAATCAGCCCCAGCATTTT. Residues: CASRLDRDNQPQHF. Using reference TRBV28 and TRBJ1-5 for the parts outside the CDR3, the full variable domain is DVKVTQSSRYLVKRTGEKVFLECVQDMDHENMFWYRQDPGLGLRLIYFSYDVKMKEKGDIPEGYSVSREKKERFSLILESASTNQTSMYLCASRLDRDNQPQHFGDGTRLSIL.

The gene calls are TRBV5-1 and TRBJ2-7, with D maybe TRBD2 (7 bases). CDR1 is SGHRS and CDR2 is YFSETQ in the germline V gene. The length of the CDR3 is 16 residues. Trimming took 0 bases from V and 5 from J, leaving 18 bases between them. CDR3 in DNA: TGCGCCAGCAGCTTGGTAGGGGGGGCGTTTAGCGACGAGCAGTACTTC. Its protein is CASSLVGGAFSDEQYF.

This rearrangement joins TRBV11-2 to TRBJ2-7; 7 bases align to TRBD1. V shed 5 bases and J 0 bases; nucleotides not matched to a gene: 7. This CDR3 has 15 amino acids. Germline CDR1 is SGHAT and CDR2 is FQNNGV. The CDR3 bases are TGTGCCAGCAGCATGGACAGGAGGAGCTCCTACGAGCAGTACTTC. Its protein is CASSMDRRSSYEQYF.

The chain uses TRBV10-2 and TRBJ2-3; the D is unclear. Germline loops: CDR1 WSHSY, CDR2 SAAADI. CDR3 size: 18 residues. The V end lost 0 bases, the J end lost 1 base, and 17 bases lay between the germline ends. This CDR3 reads CASSESRRIRPRTDTQYF. The CDR3 coding sequence is TGCGCCAGCAGTGAGTCGCGCAGGATACGTCCGCGCACAGATACGCAGTATTTT.

V gene TRBV5-5 combines with J gene TRBJ1-6; TRBD1 agrees at 8 bases. J gave up 0 bases and V 0 bases, and 5 bases lay outside the gene matches. Germline V CDR1 and CDR2: SGHKS, YYEKEE (reference sequence). CDR3 length equals 18 residues. CDR3 DNA: TGTGCCAGCAGCTTGGGACAGGGGATTCTCTCCTATAATTCACCCCTCCACTTT. Translating it yields CASSLGQGILSYNSPLHF.

The V and J genes are TRBV27 and TRBJ2-7, with D maybe TRBD1 (5 bases). The CDR3 spans 13 residues. CDR1 is MNHEY and CDR2 is SMNVEV in the germline V gene (reference sequence). The V gene lost 6 bases and the J gene lost 0 bases, with 9 bases spanning the gap. CDR3 bases: TGTGCCAGCAGGCCCCAGGGCTCCTACGAGCAGTACTTC. Translation: CASRPQGSYEQYF.

V and J are TRBV25-1 and TRBJ1-1, with no clear D. V was clipped by 9 bases and J by 0 bases, with 11 bases between them. The germline CDR1 and CDR2 sequences are MGHDK and SYGVNS. This CDR3 is 13 amino acids long. CDR3 nucleotides: TGTGCCAGTACCGCCGGGATGAACACTGAAGCTTTCTTT. It is translated as CASTAGMNTEAFF.

This chain connects TRBV30 to TRBJ2-7; no reliable D call. The CDR3 has 16 residues. Germline CDR1 is GTSNPN and CDR2 is SVGIG (reference sequence). V lost 2 bases and J 4 bases, leaving 21 bases between the germline ends. CDR3 residues: CAWSYLLQRVSYEQYF. CDR3 bases: TGTGCCTGGAGTTACCTGTTGCAGCGAGTGAGTTACGAGCAGTACTTC.

CDR3 residues: CASSRLAGGNEQYF. Here the CDR3 DNA reads TGTGCCAGCAGCCGACTAGCGGGAGGCAACGAGCAGTACTTC. The chain links TRBV28 to TRBJ2-7; 13 bases line up with TRBD2. This CDR3 is built from 14 residues. Germline trimming cut 6 bases from V and 5 bases from J; bases unmatched to any gene: 4. The germline gives CDR1 MDHEN, CDR2 SYDVKM.

The chain carries TRBV7-6 and TRBJ2-3, with D possibly TRBD1 on 6 matching bases. The V and J ends lost 5 bases and 6 bases respectively, with 15 bases between them. The V gene's germline CDR1 is SGHVS and CDR2 FNYEAQ. This CDR3 is built from 14 residues. CDR3 nucleotides: TGTGCCAGCAGCCACAATACAGGGCCCGATACGCAGTATTTT. This gives the protein CASSHNTGPDTQYF.

This sequence joins TRBV2 and TRBJ2-2, with D tentatively TRBD2 (7 bases). V was cut by 4 bases and J by 6 bases, with 12 bases left in between. The CDR3 is 14 amino acids. The germline V gene has CDR1 SNHLY and CDR2 FYNNEI. The CDR3 DNA reads TGTGCCAGCAGTGGGGAGGGGGAGGCCGGGGAGCTGTTTTTT. Translated, it gives CASSGEGEAGELFF.

CDR3 protein: CASTSGGPHNEQFF. The CDR3, as DNA: TGTGCCAGCACCTCTGGCGGGCCGCACAATGAGCAGTTCTTC. V and J are TRBV25-1 and TRBJ2-1; tentatively, D is TRBD2 (5 bases). The CDR3 contains 14 residues. The V end was cut by 7 bases, the J end by 5 bases, with 15 bases between. CDR1 is MGHDK and CDR2 is SYGVNS in the germline V gene.

The genes are TRBV13 and TRBJ2-3, with 8 positions matching TRBD2. This CDR3 region has 14 residues. V shed 5 bases, J shed 1 base, and the junction held 2 bases outside the gene matches. Germline CDR1 is PRHDT and CDR2 is FYEKMQ (reference sequence). The CDR3 nucleotides are TGTGCCAGCAGCAATAGCGGGGGCACAGATACGCAGTATTTT. It specifies CASSNSGGTDTQYF.

CDR3 loop: CASSVWDRGYRYTEAFF. CDR3 bases: TGTGCCAGCAGTGTGTGGGACAGGGGGTATCGCTACACTGAAGCTTTCTTT. The chain couples TRBV28 to TRBJ1-1, with 11 bases lining up with TRBD1. Unmatched junction bases numbered 11, after V lost 5 bases and J lost 3 bases. Per germline, CDR1 MDHEN and CDR2 SYDVKM. The length of the CDR3 is 17 residues.

The chain couples TRBV27 to TRBJ1-1; D unclear. The CDR3 has 11 residues. Germline V gives CDR1 MNHEY, CDR2 SMNVEV (reference sequence). V was pared by 5 bases and J by 4 bases, with 5 bases between. The CDR3 DNA reads TGTGCCAGCAGTGGCAGCACTGAAGCTTTCTTT. Protein sequence: CASSGSTEAFF.

This clone has a handful of counts. The chain joins TRBV6-1 to TRBJ1-6; 10 bases agree with TRBD1. CDR1 and CDR2 (germline): MNHNS, SASEGT. After removal of 0 bases from V and 7 bases from J, the junction contained 0 bases not matched to a gene. This CDR3 has 15 amino acids. CDR3 sequence: CASSEAGQGNSPLHF. The CDR3 DNA reads as TGTGCCAGCAGTGAAGCGGGACAGGGGAATTCACCCCTCCACTTT.

This clone has just one count. The V and J genes are TRBV11-2 and TRBJ2-3; 14 positions agree with TRBD2. V was clipped by 9 bases and J by 3 bases; unmatched bases: 8. The CDR3 has 16 residues. Germline V CDR1 and CDR2: SGHAT, FQNNGV. The CDR3 loop is CARGVGLAGGTDTQYF. The CDR3 DNA reads as TGTGCCAGAGGAGTAGGACTAGCGGGAGGAACAGATACGCAGTATTTT.

The genes are TRBV2 and TRBJ2-7; 8 bases agree with TRBD2. CDR1 and CDR2 from the germline V gene are SNHLY and FYNNEI. This CDR3 is built from 12 residues. CDR3 residues: CGLGASGYEQYF. Written as DNA, the CDR3 is TGTGGTTTAGGGGCTAGCGGGTACGAGCAGTACTTC. Combining the CDR3 with reference TRBV2 and TRBJ2-7 gives the whole variable domain EPEVTQTPSHQVTQMGQEVILRCVPISNHLYFYWYRQILGQKVEFLVSFYNNEISEKSEIFDDQFSVERPDGSNFTLKIRSTKLEDSAMYFCGLGASGYEQYFGPGTRLTVT.

The chain couples TRBV28 to TRBJ2-3; D may be TRBD2 (5 bases). Germline lookup yields CDR1 MDHEN and CDR2 SYDVKM. V lost 3 bases, J lost 1 base, and 14 bases lay in between. The CDR3 runs to 16 residues. DNA of the CDR3: TGTGCCAGCAGTTTTGAACGGGGTACCCGCACAGATACGCAGTATTTT. Translating gives CASSFERGTRTDTQYF.

The chain combines TRBV6-1 with TRBJ1-1; D ambiguous. CDR3 size: 13 residues. CDR1 MNHNS and CDR2 SASEGT come from the germline V gene. V was shortened by 7 bases and J by 0 bases, with 9 bases between the two germline ends. The CDR3 DNA follows: TGTGCCAGCACAATACTCATGAACACTGAAGCTTTCTTT. Translation: CASTILMNTEAFF.

The chain carries TRBV7-9 and TRBJ1-1; D uncertain. The germline V and J ends were trimmed by 4 bases and 8 bases, with 11 bases remaining between them. CDR3 size: 12 residues. Germline CDR1 reads SEHNR; CDR2 reads FQNEAQ (reference sequence). Written as DNA, the CDR3 is TGTGCCAGCAGCTCAAGTGCTGCGGAAGCTTTCTTT. Protein sequence: CASSSSAAEAFF.

The rearrangement links TRBV4-1 to TRBJ2-3, with TRBD2 matching over 10 bases. The germline V gene has CDR1 MGHRA and CDR2 YSYEKL. Germline trimming cut 2 bases from V and 6 bases from J; bases unmatched to any gene: 5. The CDR3 totals 15 residues. CDR3: CASSQTSGIRDTQYF. Written as DNA, the CDR3 is TGCGCCAGCAGCCAAACTAGCGGGATTAGGGATACGCAGTATTTT.

The CDR3 is CAWNSGTTPQHF. Here the CDR3 DNA reads TGTGCCTGGAATTCAGGAACAACGCCCCAGCATTTT. This chain joins TRBV30 and TRBJ1-5, with unresolved D. V dropped 4 bases and J dropped 9 bases, with 13 bases sitting between them. The CDR3 loop spans 12 amino acids. Germline CDR1 GTSNPN, CDR2 SVGIG (reference sequence).

Details on this clone: This sample includes further DNA sequences coding for the same CDR3. The genes are TRBV29-1 and TRBJ2-5; D perhaps matches TRBD2 (6 bases). With 3 bases removed from V and 3 bases from J, the gap between germline ends came to 17 bases. This CDR3 spans 15 amino acids. Germline-derived CDR1 and CDR2 are SQVTM and ANQGSEA. This CDR3 reads CSVEDGGTEKETQYF. CDR3 DNA sequence: TGCAGCGTTGAGGATGGGGGGACCGAAAAAGAGACCCAGTACTTC.

The rearrangement uses TRBV6-1 and TRBJ2-7, with D maybe TRBD2 (5 bases). V shed 6 bases and J shed 4 bases, with 19 bases lying between them. The V gene's germline CDR1 is MNHNS and CDR2 SASEGT. The CDR3 is 15 residues long. CDR3 protein: CASSRNTGYGYEQYF. The CDR3 DNA sequence: TGTGCCAGCAGCCGGAACACGGGGTACGGGTACGAGCAGTACTTC.

This clone was observed a handful of times. The chain has TRBV2 and TRBJ1-1; D uncertain. Germline V gene lookup returns CDR1 SNHLY and CDR2 FYNNEI. V lost 6 bases and J 2 bases, leaving 7 bases between the germline ends. This CDR3 is 12 amino acids long. The CDR3 is CASRETNTEAFF. CDR3 coding DNA: TGTGCCAGCAGAGAGACAAACACTGAAGCTTTCTTT. Combining the CDR3 with reference TRBV2 and TRBJ1-1 gives the whole variable domain EPEVTQTPSHQVTQMGQEVILRCVPISNHLYFYWYRQILGQKVEFLVSFYNNEISEKSEIFDDQFSVERPDGSNFTLKIRSTKLEDSAMYFCASRETNTEAFFGQGTRLTVV.

This clone was counted between two and nine times. This sequence joins TRBV29-1 and TRBJ2-3, with 11 bases fitting TRBD2. Germline CDR1 is SQVTM and CDR2 is ANQGSEA. V dropped 7 bases and J dropped 3; count of bases not matched to a gene: 6. This CDR3 is built from 14 residues. The CDR3 nucleotides are TGCAGCGCCTGTAGCGGGAGGGGAACAGATACGCAGTATTTT. Its protein product is CSACSGRGTDTQYF.

This chain connects TRBV11-2 to TRBJ2-1; a possible D gene is TRBD2 (6 bases). Germline V CDR1 and CDR2: SGHAT, FQNNGV. The CDR3 length is 14 residues. Trimming pared 3 bases from V and 8 bases from J, leaving 14 bases between. CDR3 nucleotide sequence: TGTGCCAGCAGCTTCTCATCCCCTAGCGATGAGCAGTTCTTC. Translating gives CASSFSSPSDEQFF.

The rearrangement uses TRBV4-2 and TRBJ2-6; 9 bases are a match to TRBD1. The ends lost 4 bases at V and 0 bases at J; junction bases unmatched: 7. Germline assignment: CDR1 LGHNA and CDR2 YNFKEQ. The CDR3 has 18 residues. The CDR3 region has the DNA TGTGCCAGCAGCCCGGACAGGGGCTTCCTCTCTGGGGCCAACGTCCTGACTTTC. This translates into CASSPDRGFLSGANVLTF.

The chain combines TRBV10-3 with TRBJ2-2; D ambiguous. Trimming took off 6 bases at V and 3 bases at J, with 8 bases between the two ends. In germline, CDR1 is ENHRY, CDR2 SYGVKD. CDR3 length: 13 amino acids. The chain's CDR3 is CAIRGSDTGELFF. The CDR3 nucleotides are TGTGCCATCAGGGGCTCAGACACCGGGGAGCTGTTTTTT.